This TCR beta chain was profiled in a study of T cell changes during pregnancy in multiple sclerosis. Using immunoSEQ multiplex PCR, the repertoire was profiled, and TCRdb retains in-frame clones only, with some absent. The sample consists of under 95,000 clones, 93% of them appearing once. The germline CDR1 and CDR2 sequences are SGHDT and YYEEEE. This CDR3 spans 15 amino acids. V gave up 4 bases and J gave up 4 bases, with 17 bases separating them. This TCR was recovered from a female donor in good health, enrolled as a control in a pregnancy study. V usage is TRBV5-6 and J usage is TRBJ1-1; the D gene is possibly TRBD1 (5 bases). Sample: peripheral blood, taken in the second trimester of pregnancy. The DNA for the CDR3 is TGTGCCAGCAGCACGGGGGACGGGTGGGTCACTGAAGCTTTCTTT. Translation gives CASSTGDGWVTEAFF.